This TCR beta chain was identified in a study of CD8+ T cells in alopecia areata. CDR3 length: 13 residues. In germline, CDR1 is SQVTM, CDR2 ANQGSEA. V was shortened by 5 bases and J by 4 bases, with 13 bases between the two germline ends. As the sequencing template, cDNA was produced by extracting RNA and reverse transcribing it. TCRdb's table, derived via immunoSEQ multiplex PCR, lists solely in-frame clones and lacks some. This sample has some 150,000 clones; 67% occur once, and the top ten carry around 10%. The origin of this receptor is a human donor with alopecia areata. The sample was CD8+ T cells sorted from blood, taken at week 0. The gene calls are TRBV29-1 and TRBJ2-3; possible D gene TRBD1, 5 bases. The CDR3 loop reads CSVQGAVADTQYF. CDR3 DNA: TGCAGCGTTCAAGGGGCTGTGGCAGATACGCAGTATTTT.